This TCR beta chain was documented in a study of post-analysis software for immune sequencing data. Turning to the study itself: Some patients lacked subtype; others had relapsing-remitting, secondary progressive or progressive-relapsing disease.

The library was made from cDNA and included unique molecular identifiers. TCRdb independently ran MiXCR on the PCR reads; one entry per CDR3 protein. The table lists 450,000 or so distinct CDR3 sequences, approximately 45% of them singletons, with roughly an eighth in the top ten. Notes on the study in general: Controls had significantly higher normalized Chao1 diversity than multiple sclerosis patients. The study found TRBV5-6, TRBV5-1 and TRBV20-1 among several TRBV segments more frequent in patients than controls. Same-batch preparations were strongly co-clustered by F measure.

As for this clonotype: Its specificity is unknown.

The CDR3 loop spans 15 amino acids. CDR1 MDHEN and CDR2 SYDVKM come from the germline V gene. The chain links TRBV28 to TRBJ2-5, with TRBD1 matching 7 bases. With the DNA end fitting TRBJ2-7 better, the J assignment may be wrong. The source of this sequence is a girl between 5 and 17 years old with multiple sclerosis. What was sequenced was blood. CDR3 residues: CASSGSGTASYEQYF. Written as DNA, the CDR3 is TGTGCCAGCAGTGGATCCGGGACAGCAAGCTACGAGCAGTACTTC.